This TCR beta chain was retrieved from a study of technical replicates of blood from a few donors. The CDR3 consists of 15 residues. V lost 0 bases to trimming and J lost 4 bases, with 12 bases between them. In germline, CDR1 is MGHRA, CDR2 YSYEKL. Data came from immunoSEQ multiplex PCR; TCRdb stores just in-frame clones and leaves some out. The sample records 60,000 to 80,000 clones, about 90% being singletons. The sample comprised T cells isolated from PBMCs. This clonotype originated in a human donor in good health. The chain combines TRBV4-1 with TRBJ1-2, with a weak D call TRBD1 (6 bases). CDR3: CASSQDGGAGYGYTF. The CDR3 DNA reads TGCGCCAGCAGCCAAGATGGGGGCGCGGGCTATGGCTACACCTTC.